A selection of T cell receptor beta chains follows, all from one sample in a study of T-cell memory formation after mild COVID-19. One entry per CDR3 protein results from TCRdb running MiXCR on the 5' RACE reads. The sample holds around 300,000 distinct CDR3 sequences, approximately 20% seen once. Material: PBMCs or a T cell subset sorted from them (not recorded which). These receptors all stem from a man aged 18 to 30 who had mild COVID-19 (a few samples of this study predate the infection). Cell type and time point are not known. CDR3s include the opening cysteine and the closing phenylalanine or tryptophan. The D gene is left open where the match is weak. Expanded clones get a size class; other rows say once, few or many, or leave the size out.

abundance	j_gene	v_gene	d_gene	CDR3nt	CDR3aa
few	TRBJ2-5	TRBV4-3	.	TGCGCCAGCAGCCAAGGCGGGGTTTACCAAGAGACCCAGTACTTC	CASSQGGVYQETQYF
few	TRBJ1-2	TRBV7-6	TRBD1	TGTGCCAGCAGCTTAGGAACACAGGGGGTCGATGGCTACACCTTC	CASSLGTQGVDGYTF
.	TRBJ1-2	TRBV5-6	.	TGTGCCAGCAGCTTGGCAGGGATCCCCTATACCTATGGCTACACCTTC	CASSLAGIPYTYGYTF
.	TRBJ2-4	TRBV12-3/TRBV12-4	TRBD2	TGTGCCAGCAGTACTAGCGGGCAAATTCAGTACTTC	CASSTSGQIQYF
.	TRBJ2-3	TRBV5-1	.	TGCGCCAGCAGCTTCGATCAAAACGTAGGCACAGATACGCAGTATTTT	CASSFDQNVGTDTQYF
few	TRBJ2-3	TRBV4-1	TRBD2	TGCGCCAGCAGGCGCGGTACTAGCGGGAATACGCAGTATTTT	CASRRGTSGNTQYF
few	TRBJ1-6	TRBV5-1	.	TGCGCCAGCAGCAAAAATCAGGGGTTCGATAATTCACCCCTCCACTTT	CASSKNQGFDNSPLHF
.	TRBJ2-3	TRBV10-3	TRBD1	TGTGCCATCAGAGCAATACCGGGACAGGGTTTAGGGCCAGATACGCAGTATTTT	CAIRAIPGQGLGPDTQYF
few	TRBJ2-1	TRBV7-2	TRBD2	TGTGCCAGCAAGGGAATAGCGGGGGGGAACAATGAGCAGTTCTTC	CASKGIAGGNNEQFF
.	TRBJ2-6	TRBV12-3/TRBV12-4	.	TGTGCCAGCACCAAGACCCCTGGGGCCAACGTCCTGACTTTC	CASTKTPGANVLTF
many	TRBJ2-3	TRBV7-2	TRBD2	TGTGCCAGCAAGTCCGGGACTACCGTATGGCAGTATTTT	CASKSGTTVWQYF
many	TRBJ2-1	TRBV7-7	TRBD2	TGTGCCAGCAGCGCGGTACTAGCGGGGGGGCCGAATGAGCAGTTCTTC	CASSAVLAGGPNEQFF
.	TRBJ1-2	TRBV7-2	TRBD1	TGTGCCAGCAGCCCCCGGGACAGGGGCCATGGCTACACCTTC	CASSPRDRGHGYTF
few	TRBJ2-2	TRBV12-3/TRBV12-4	.	TGTGCCAGCGGGTGGCCCGGGGAGCTGTTTTTT	CASGWPGELFF
.	TRBJ2-7	TRBV12-3/TRBV12-4	TRBD2	TGTGCCAGCAGCTCGGGGGAGGGGCCGTCCTACGAGCAGTACTTC	CASSSGEGPSYEQYF
few	TRBJ1-2	TRBV5-1	.	TGCGCCAGCAGCTTGGCCCAGGGGCGAGACTATGGCTACACCTTC	CASSLAQGRDYGYTF
few	TRBJ2-3	TRBV4-1	TRBD2	TGCGCCAGCAGCCCAGAGCGGACTAGCGGCACAGATACGCAGTATTTT	CASSPERTSGTDTQYF
.	TRBJ2-7	TRBV7-9	TRBD1	TGTGCCAGCAGCACCGGGACAGGGGGCGCCGAGCAGTACTTC	CASSTGTGGAEQYF
.	TRBJ1-2	TRBV12-3/TRBV12-4	.	TGTGCCAGCAGCTCTGAGGCCGGGGTTGGCTACACCTTC	CASSSEAGVGYTF
few	TRBJ1-1	TRBV5-1	.	TGCGCCAGCAGCTCACAGCCGAACGCTGAAGCTTTCTTT	CASSSQPNAEAFF
few	TRBJ1-1	TRBV4-2	.	TGTGCCAGCAGCCAAGATATGGGGGGCGGAATGAACACTGAAGCTTTCTTT	CASSQDMGGGMNTEAFF
few	TRBJ2-1	TRBV4-3	.	TGCGCCAGCAGCCAAACCAGGACCCTCTTATACAATGAGCAGTTCTTC	CASSQTRTLLYNEQFF
few	TRBJ2-5	TRBV6-5	TRBD2	TGTGCCAGCAGTCGCCTACTAGCGGGGTGGGGGACCCAGTACTTC	CASSRLLAGWGTQYF
few	TRBJ2-5	TRBV6-1	.	TGTGCCAGCAGTGCTTTCGAGTGGGAAGAGACCCAGTACTTC	CASSAFEWEETQYF
.	TRBJ1-1	TRBV6-2/TRBV6-3	.	TGTGCCAGCATCGACCCAATGTTTGGCGCTGAAGCTTTCTTT	CASIDPMFGAEAFF
few	TRBJ2-5	TRBV5-1	TRBD1	TGCGCCAGCAGGCGGGACAGGGGGCTGGGAGAGGAGACCCAGTACTTC	CASRRDRGLGEETQYF
few	TRBJ2-2	TRBV11-2	.	TGTGCCAGCAGTACTCGCGGTGACGGGGAGCTGTTTTTT	CASSTRGDGELFF
.	TRBJ2-7	TRBV6-2/TRBV6-3	.	TGTGCCAGCAGTTACAACCAACTATCCTACGAGCAGTACTTC	CASSYNQLSYEQYF
few	TRBJ1-3	TRBV5-5	.	TGTGCCAGCAGCGCTGACCTCACAGTCTCTGGAAACACCATATATTTT	CASSADLTVSGNTIYF
few	TRBJ2-3	TRBV5-5	.	TGTGCCAGCAGCTTGGAGGCAGGGTGGGATACGCAGTATTTT	CASSLEAGWDTQYF
.	TRBJ2-3	TRBV28	TRBD2	TGTGCCAGCAGTTTGGGAGGGGCGAGACCCACAGATACGCAGTATTTT	CASSLGGARPTDTQYF
many	TRBJ1-2	TRBV12-3/TRBV12-4	.	TGTGCCAGCAGCCCCGGGGGTGGCTACACCTTC	CASSPGGGYTF
.	TRBJ2-3	TRBV25-1	.	TGTGCCAGCAGTGAACCCACAGATACAACTAGCACAGATACGCAGTATTTT	CASSEPTDTTSTDTQYF
.	TRBJ2-3	TRBV5-6	.	TGTGCCAGCACCACTGGACTGAACACAGATACGCAGTATTTT	CASTTGLNTDTQYF
.	TRBJ2-7	TRBV7-3	TRBD1	TGTGCCAGCAGCCTCGGGGACAGGGGGCCCTACGAGCAGTACTTC	CASSLGDRGPYEQYF
few	TRBJ1-2	TRBV20-1	TRBD1	TGCAGTGCTAGACCGACAGGGGGAGGCGGCTACACCTTC	CSARPTGGGGYTF
many	TRBJ1-1	TRBV5-1	TRBD1	TGCGCCAGCAGAGCTGACAGGGGGCTAACTGAAGCTTTCTTT	CASRADRGLTEAFF
.	TRBJ1-4	TRBV20-1	TRBD1	TGCAGTGCTAGAGACCCGGGACAGGGGGATGAAAAACTGTTTTTT	CSARDPGQGDEKLFF
few	TRBJ2-5	TRBV6-2/TRBV6-3	.	TGTGCCAGCAGTTACTCGAGGGCCTCCAAAGAGACCCAGTACTTC	CASSYSRASKETQYF
.	TRBJ1-1	TRBV5-1	.	TGCGCCAGCAGCTTGGCCACGGCGAACACTGAAGCTTTCTTT	CASSLATANTEAFF
.	TRBJ2-1	TRBV20-1	TRBD2	TGCAGTGCTAGACTAGCGGGCTCCTACAATGAGCAGTTCTTC	CSARLAGSYNEQFF
.	TRBJ2-1	TRBV7-2	TRBD1	TGTGCCAGCAGCTGGATTACCGGGACAGGGTTCTACAATGAGCAGTTCTTC	CASSWITGTGFYNEQFF